This record covers a single T cell receptor (beta chain). The antigen remains undetermined. J lost 12 bases, V lost 2 bases, and 9 bases had no gene match. The CDR3 totals 15 residues. CDR1 is SGDLS, CDR2 YYNGEE, per germline. The sample comes from a study of cytomegalovirus exposure and HLA in healthy donors. Vbeta (60) and Jbeta (13) primers were used in the PCR. Clones were sequenced by immunoSEQ multiplex PCR, and TCRdb holds only the in-frame ones, with some missing. The sample lists 95,000 to 150,000 clones; approximately 72% were seen once. Points from the study as a whole: About 87% or about 30% of the time was how often most TCR beta V segments were productive, according to an earlier analysis.

The chain recombines TRBV9 with TRBJ2-1; 12 bases are shared with TRBD2. The sequenced sample consisted of PBMCs. This clonotype was sampled from a man younger than 30 in good health and CMV-seronegative. The CDR3 reads CASSVGASGGDGQFF. For the CDR3, the DNA is TGTGCCAGCAGCGTGGGTGCTAGCGGGGGGGATGGGCAGTTCTTC.